The rows below give T cell receptor beta chains drawn from one sample of a study of post-analysis software for immune sequencing data. From the PCR reads, TCRdb called clonotypes with MiXCR, one entry per CDR3 protein. This table holds hundreds of thousands of distinct CDR3 sequences, 53% found once. The sample comprised blood. The receptor set was obtained from a girl aged 10 to 17 with multiple sclerosis. Both conserved end residues are part of each CDR3.

V gene	J gene	CDR3 protein
TRBV4-2	TRBJ2-3	CASSLAGLADTDTQYF
TRBV7-2	TRBJ2-1	CASSFRPGLQSEQFF
TRBV5-1	TRBJ2-7	CASSLARGTYEQYF
TRBV4-2	TRBJ1-1	CASSQDSGRDTEAFF
TRBV5-1	TRBJ1-2	CASSTRDNHYGYTF
TRBV10-3	TRBJ2-6	CAILDRGNSGANVLTF
TRBV7-3	TRBJ2-3	CASSLGVNADTQYF
TRBV25-1	TRBJ1-1	CASSEYKRTEAFF
TRBV12-5	TRBJ1-1	CASGSGGTEAFF
TRBV12-3/TRBV12-4	TRBJ1-6	CASSSRGVDSPLHF
TRBV5-1	TRBJ2-1	CASSLEARGTYNEQFF
TRBV20-1	TRBJ2-1	CSAGTSGRGNEQFF
TRBV5-1	TRBJ2-1	CASSLPPHYEQFF
TRBV7-8	TRBJ1-2	CASSVRDRGDDGHGYTF
TRBV29-1	TRBJ2-7	CSVARDGYEQYF
TRBV9	TRBJ2-1	CASRGTDYNEQFF